A single sample is the source of the 17 T cell receptor beta chains below, sequenced in a study of blood T cell repertoires in COVID-19 (dated by TCRdb to 2018 to 2021). The method behind the library was the immunoSEQ multiplex PCR assay. Entries here come from immuneACCESS through TCRdb and include only in-frame sequences with V and J called. Some clones fail to appear in such tables; in the studies checked, an unresolved V gene covers under half of the shortfall, and the cause of the remainder is unknown. For this sample there are about 160,000 clones; around 84% appear just once. Jointly, the top ten make up nearly 8% of the sample. The source material was PBMCs or T cells enriched from blood (not recorded which). The receptors come from a woman aged 50 to 60 who had recovered from COVID-19.

The CDR3: CASSAADSSNAEAFF. As DNA, the CDR3 is TGTGCCAGCTCAGCAGCCGACAGCTCAAACGCTGAAGCTTTCTTT. The V gene is TRBV18, the J gene TRBJ1-1; perhaps TRBD1 as D (5 bases). The CDR3 is 15 amino acids. Germline-derived CDR1 and CDR2 are KGHSH and LQKENI. V was cut by 5 bases and J by 6 bases, with 19 bases left in between.

This CDR3 is CASSLRRVAFF. The CDR3 DNA follows: TGTGCCAGCAGTTTACGCAGGGTAGCTTTCTTT. The rearrangement uses TRBV28 and TRBJ1-1; D is possibly TRBD1 (5 bases). Germline V gene sequence: CDR1 MDHEN, CDR2 SYDVKM. The CDR3 has 11 residues. With 2 bases removed from V and 10 bases from J, the gap between germline ends came to 8 bases.

The CDR3 reads CASSQTGTGDGYTF. The CDR3 bases are TGTGCCAGCTCACAAACAGGGACAGGGGATGGCTACACCTTC. The V and J genes are TRBV18 and TRBJ1-2; 10 bases match TRBD1. Trimming took 4 bases from V and 6 from J; bases not matched to a gene: 5. The germline V gene has CDR1 KGHSH and CDR2 LQKENI. The CDR3 is 14 amino acids.

The V and J genes are TRBV3-1 (or the pseudogene TRBV3-2) and TRBJ1-2; D is ambiguous. V lost 3 bases and J 6 bases, leaving 17 bases between the germline ends. The CDR3 contains 15 residues. Germline V gene lookup returns CDR1 LGHDT and CDR2 YNNKEL (reference sequence). CDR3 DNA sequence: TGTGCCAGCAGCCAGCCCCCTCCCGGTCTTCATGGCTACACCTTC. Translation gives CASSQPPPGLHGYTF.

This sequence joins TRBV20-1 and TRBJ2-5; D is undetermined. The CDR3 runs 10 residues. V dropped 7 bases and J dropped 1 base, with 4 bases sitting between them. In germline, CDR1 is DFQATT, CDR2 SNEGSKA (reference sequence). This CDR3 is CSVLQETQYF. The CDR3 DNA follows: TGCAGTGTTCTCCAAGAGACCCAGTACTTC.

The chain recombines TRBV24-1 with TRBJ2-3; D is perhaps TRBD1 (7 bases). CDR1 and CDR2 (germline): KGHDR, SFDVKD. This CDR3 is built from 16 residues. Trimming removed 6 bases at V and 4 bases at J, with 19 bases between. CDR3 sequence: CATSSWGDRSPDTQYF. The CDR3 DNA reads TGTGCCACCAGTTCGTGGGGGGACAGATCCCCAGATACGCAGTATTTT.

Worth noting for this clone: A read error may account for a junction end that differs from germline. CDR3 residues: CASSLSGSGGGNTYTQYF. The CDR3 nucleotides read TGTGCCAGCAGCTTGTCCGGATCGGGAGGCGGTAACACATATACGCAGTATTTT. J is TRBJ2-3 and V is TRBV5-5; 7 bases fit TRBD2. This CDR3 spans 18 amino acids. Germline CDR1 reads SGHKS; CDR2 reads YYEKEE (reference sequence).

This chain links TRBV18 with TRBJ1-2; weak D call: TRBD1 (5 bases). The CDR3 spans 14 residues. Between the trimmed V and J ends, which lost 3 bases and 0 bases, there was a span of 8 bases. The germline CDR1 and CDR2 sequences are KGHSH and LQKENI. The CDR3 coding sequence is TGTGCCAGCTCACCTCAGGGAACTAACTATGGCTACACCTTC. Protein product: CASSPQGTNYGYTF. Combining the CDR3 with reference TRBV18 and TRBJ1-2 gives the whole variable domain NAGVMQNPRHLVRRRGQEARLRCSPMKGHSHVYWYRQLPEEGLKFMVYLQKENIIDESGMPKERFSAEFPKEGPSILRIQQVVRGDSAAYFCASSPQGTNYGYTFGSGTRLTVV.

The sample holds one count of this clone. V gene TRBV11-2 combines with J gene TRBJ2-5; D unresolved. The CDR3 is made up of 12 amino acids. V dropped 1 base and J dropped 5 bases, with 5 bases sitting between them. Germline values: CDR1 SGHAT, CDR2 FQNNGV. The CDR3: CASSLGAETQYF. The CDR3, as DNA: TGTGCCAGCAGCTTAGGAGCGGAGACCCAGTACTTC.

This chain connects TRBV10-3 to TRBJ2-5; D might be TRBD1 (6 bases). The CDR3 sequence is 14 residues long. Germline V gene lookup returns CDR1 ENHRY and CDR2 SYGVKD. The ends were cut back, 11 bases at V and 1 base at J, with 17 bases in the middle. The CDR3 sequence: CASQPDRFQETQYF. In DNA, the CDR3 is TGTGCCTCGCAACCAGACAGGTTCCAAGAGACCCAGTACTTC.

The CDR3 protein is CASSPQGAYGYTF. As DNA, the CDR3 is TGTGCCAGCAGCCCACAGGGGGCCTATGGCTACACCTTC. The V and J genes are TRBV7-9 and TRBJ1-2, with 9 positions matching TRBD1. The trim removed 5 bases at V and 4 bases at J, leaving 2 bases unmatched. Germline lookup yields CDR1 SEHNR and CDR2 FQNEAQ (reference sequence). The CDR3 runs 13 residues. The complete variable domain, with remaining parts taken from reference TRBV7-9 and TRBJ1-2, reads DTGVSQNPRHKITKRGQNVTFRCDPISEHNRLYWYRQTLGQGPEFLTYFQNEAQLEKSRLLSDRFSAERPKGSFSTLEIQRTEQGDSAMYLCASSPQGAYGYTFGSGTRLTVV.

The chain employs TRBV11-2 and TRBJ2-1, with D possibly TRBD2 on 6 matching bases. V was clipped by 1 base and J by 8 bases, with 21 bases between them. This CDR3 has 17 amino acids. Germline V lookup: CDR1 SGHAT, CDR2 FQNNGV. The DNA of the CDR3 is TGTGCCAGCAGCTTAGGCGGGGTGTCCCCTTGGAGCGATGAGCAGTTCTTC. It translates to CASSLGGVSPWSDEQFF.

The chain recombines TRBV7-2 with TRBJ1-2; unclear D gene. The germline V and J ends were trimmed by 1 base and 0 bases, with 9 bases remaining between them. Germline CDR1 and CDR2: SGHTA and FQGNSA. The CDR3 covers 15 residues. The CDR3 protein is CASSLVFRANYGYTF. The CDR3 DNA reads as TGTGCCAGCAGCTTAGTGTTCCGGGCTAACTATGGCTACACCTTC.

The chain has TRBV3-1 (or the pseudogene TRBV3-2) and TRBJ1-2, with D maybe TRBD1 (6 bases). The CDR3 consists of 15 residues. The germline CDR1 and CDR2 sequences are LGHDT and YNNKEL (reference sequence). The germline V and J ends were trimmed by 0 bases and 7 bases, with 15 bases remaining between them. The CDR3 DNA sequence: TGTGCCAGCAGCCAAGATTCGGCAGGGGCGGCTGGCTACACCTTC. It encodes CASSQDSAGAAGYTF.

CDR3 DNA sequence: TGTGCCAGCGGACTTAGGGGAGGCACCGGGGAGCTGTTTTTT. Residues: CASGLRGGTGELFF. The chain combines TRBV5-4 with TRBJ2-2, with a possible D match to TRBD2 (6 bases). Germline CDR1 is SGHNT and CDR2 is YYREEE (reference sequence). The V and J ends lost 7 bases and 4 bases respectively, with 14 bases between them. The CDR3 runs 14 residues. Drawing the rest from reference TRBV5-4 and TRBJ2-2, the complete variable domain is ETGVTQSPTHLIKTRGQQVTLRCSSQSGHNTVSWYQQALGQGPQFIFQYYREEENGRGNFPPRFSGLQFPNYSSELNVNALELDDSALYLCASGLRGGTGELFFGEGSRLTVL.

This sequence joins TRBV9 and TRBJ2-1; D perhaps matches TRBD2 (6 bases). The CDR3 is 16 residues long. The germline CDR1 and CDR2 sequences are SGDLS and YYNGEE. Trimming cost V 0 bases and J 7 bases, with 17 bases left between them. CDR3 nucleotide sequence: TGTGCCAGCAGCGTAGTAGGTCGGGAGTGGATAAATGAGCAGTTCTTC. Amino acid sequence: CASSVVGREWINEQFF. Full variable domain (outside the CDR3, taken from reference TRBV9 and TRBJ2-1): DSGVTQTPKHLITATGQRVTLRCSPRSGDLSVYWYQQSLDQGLQFLIQYYNGEERAKGNILERFSAQQFPDLHSELNLSSLELGDSALYFCASSVVGREWINEQFFGPGTRLTVL.

The chain joins TRBV2 to TRBJ2-7; TRBD2 matches 12 bases. In germline, CDR1 is SNHLY, CDR2 FYNNEI. The CDR3 has 14 amino acids. The V gene end was trimmed by 7 bases and the J gene end by 3 bases; junction bases not matched to a gene: 4. The CDR3 loop is CASTSGREIYEQYF. The CDR3 nucleotides read TGTGCCAGCACTAGCGGGAGGGAGATCTACGAGCAGTACTTC.